This is a list of T cell receptor beta chains from one sample in a study of cytomegalovirus exposure and HLA in healthy donors. Data came from immunoSEQ multiplex PCR; TCRdb stores just in-frame clones and leaves some out. The sample's table shows 38,000 or so clones. The sample consisted of PBMCs. All receptors come from a man between 35 and 55 years old in good health and CMV-seropositive. Each CDR3 is given with its conserved first and last residue. The order of the fields is D gene, J gene, V gene, CDR3 protein, CDR3 DNA. A D gene is named only where the DNA matches it firmly.

D gene: TRBD1; J gene: TRBJ2-3; V gene: TRBV2; CDR3 protein: CATPTGNTDTQYF; CDR3 DNA: TGTGCCACCCCGACAGGGAACACAGATACGCAGTATTTT
D gene: TRBD1; J gene: TRBJ1-1; V gene: TRBV5-4; CDR3 protein: CASRTGGDTEAFF; CDR3 DNA: TGTGCCAGCAGAACAGGGGGGGACACTGAAGCTTTCTTT
D gene: -; J gene: TRBJ2-3; V gene: TRBV11-3; CDR3 protein: CASSFKDWSTDTQYF; CDR3 DNA: TGTGCCAGCAGCTTCAAGGACTGGAGCACAGATACGCAGTATTTT
D gene: -; J gene: TRBJ2-1; V gene: TRBV14; CDR3 protein: CASSQRSESSYNEQFF; CDR3 DNA: TGTGCCAGCAGCCAACGGAGCGAGAGCTCCTACAATGAGCAGTTCTTC
D gene: TRBD2; J gene: TRBJ2-3; V gene: TRBV19; CDR3 protein: CASSPGLAVTDTQYF; CDR3 DNA: TGTGCCAGTAGTCCTGGACTAGCGGTCACAGATACGCAGTATTTT
D gene: -; J gene: TRBJ2-5; V gene: TRBV30; CDR3 protein: CAWSIDGWWGAQYF; CDR3 DNA: TGTGCCTGGAGTATCGACGGCTGGTGGGGGGCCCAGTACTTC
D gene: -; J gene: TRBJ2-2; V gene: TRBV28; CDR3 protein: CASSFLSSGELFF; CDR3 DNA: TGTGCCAGCAGTTTCCTTTCGTCCGGGGAGCTGTTTTTT
D gene: -; J gene: TRBJ1-5; V gene: TRBV11-2; CDR3 protein: CASSPSGGFHQPQHF; CDR3 DNA: TGTGCCAGCAGCCCGAGCGGGGGTTTCCATCAGCCCCAGCATTTT
D gene: -; J gene: TRBJ2-3; V gene: TRBV30; CDR3 protein: CALEGGAGTDTQYF; CDR3 DNA: TGTGCCCTAGAGGGGGGGGCCGGCACAGATACGCAGTATTTT
D gene: -; J gene: TRBJ1-6; V gene: TRBV6-1; CDR3 protein: CASSEALGALPLHF; CDR3 DNA: TGTGCCAGCAGTGAAGCGCTGGGCGCTTTACCCCTCCACTTT
D gene: -; J gene: TRBJ1-1; V gene: TRBV29-1; CDR3 protein: CSALQGMNTEAFF; CDR3 DNA: TGCAGCGCCCTACAGGGCATGAACACTGAAGCTTTCTTT
D gene: -; J gene: TRBJ1-2; V gene: TRBV6-1; CDR3 protein: CASSGLTWERANYGYTF; CDR3 DNA: TGTGCCAGCAGTGGTCTAACGTGGGAGCGAGCTAACTATGGCTACACCTTC
D gene: -; J gene: TRBJ1-1; V gene: TRBV15; CDR3 protein: CATSRWTDAGTEAFF; CDR3 DNA: TGTGCCACCAGCAGATGGACGGACGCGGGGACTGAAGCTTTCTTT
D gene: TRBD1; J gene: TRBJ1-1; V gene: TRBV7-3; CDR3 protein: CASSPGTGETEAFF; CDR3 DNA: TGTGCCAGCAGCCCAGGGACAGGCGAAACTGAAGCTTTCTTT
D gene: TRBD1; J gene: TRBJ2-1; V gene: TRBV25-1; CDR3 protein: CASSESTGGSYNEQFF; CDR3 DNA: TGTGCCAGCAGTGAATCGACAGGGGGCTCCTACAATGAGCAGTTCTTC
D gene: TRBD1; J gene: TRBJ1-3; V gene: TRBV10-3; CDR3 protein: CAISGTEGNTIYF; CDR3 DNA: TGTGCCATCAGCGGGACAGAGGGAAACACCATATATTTT
D gene: -; J gene: TRBJ2-7; V gene: TRBV7-2; CDR3 protein: CASSSPRTGYSYEQYF; CDR3 DNA: TGTGCCAGCAGTTCCCCCCGGACTGGATATTCCTACGAGCAGTACTTC
D gene: -; J gene: TRBJ2-7; V gene: TRBV28; CDR3 protein: CAARGIGSVYEQYF; CDR3 DNA: TGTGCCGCCCGGGGGATAGGGAGCGTGTACGAGCAGTACTTC
D gene: -; J gene: TRBJ1-5; V gene: TRBV18; CDR3 protein: CASSPGENQPQHF; CDR3 DNA: TGTGCCAGCTCACCTGGGGAGAATCAGCCCCAGCATTTT
D gene: TRBD1; J gene: TRBJ1-1; V gene: TRBV2; CDR3 protein: CASSENGQGSGIEAFF; CDR3 DNA: TGTGCCAGCAGTGAAAACGGACAGGGGAGCGGTATTGAAGCTTTCTTT
D gene: -; J gene: TRBJ2-5; V gene: TRBV6-6; CDR3 protein: CASRLATGYETQYF; CDR3 DNA: TGTGCCAGCAGGCTTGCTACAGGGTACGAGACCCAGTACTTC
D gene: TRBD1; J gene: TRBJ2-5; V gene: TRBV30; CDR3 protein: CAWSRRGPRETQYF; CDR3 DNA: TGTGCCTGGAGCCGCAGGGGGCCAAGGGAGACCCAGTACTTC
D gene: -; J gene: TRBJ1-1; V gene: TRBV6-5; CDR3 protein: CASSQTVMNTEAFF; CDR3 DNA: TGTGCCAGCAGTCAGACAGTTATGAACACTGAAGCTTTCTTT
D gene: TRBD1; J gene: TRBJ1-1; V gene: TRBV5-5; CDR3 protein: CASSWTGGRANTEAFF; CDR3 DNA: TGTGCCAGCAGCTGGACAGGGGGCAGGGCGAACACTGAAGCTTTCTTT
D gene: -; J gene: TRBJ1-1; V gene: TRBV4-1; CDR3 protein: CASSLQGIDTEAFF; CDR3 DNA: TGCGCCAGCAGCCTTCAGGGTATCGACACTGAAGCTTTCTTT
D gene: -; J gene: TRBJ2-7; V gene: TRBV4-2; CDR3 protein: CASSQEAVYEQYF; CDR3 DNA: TGTGCCAGCAGCCAAGAGGCAGTCTACGAGCAGTACTTC
D gene: TRBD1; J gene: TRBJ1-1; V gene: TRBV7-2; CDR3 protein: CASRPTGGANTEAFF; CDR3 DNA: TGTGCCAGCAGGCCTACAGGGGGCGCGAACACTGAAGCTTTCTTT
D gene: -; J gene: TRBJ1-1; V gene: TRBV5-1; CDR3 protein: CASSADSSNTEAFF; CDR3 DNA: TGCGCCAGCAGCGCGGACAGTAGCAACACTGAAGCTTTCTTT
D gene: TRBD1; J gene: TRBJ1-2; V gene: TRBV2; CDR3 protein: CASSARDRGNYGYTF; CDR3 DNA: TGTGCCAGCAGTGCCCGGGACAGGGGCAACTATGGCTACACCTTC
D gene: -; J gene: TRBJ2-7; V gene: TRBV15; CDR3 protein: CATSRDPQAYEQYF; CDR3 DNA: TGTGCCACCAGCAGAGATCCGCAGGCCTACGAGCAGTACTTC
D gene: -; J gene: TRBJ2-7; V gene: TRBV29-1; CDR3 protein: CSVLTGSSYEQYF; CDR3 DNA: TGCAGCGTGTTGACGGGAAGCTCCTACGAGCAGTACTTC
D gene: TRBD1; J gene: TRBJ1-1; V gene: TRBV30; CDR3 protein: CAWSDRDRVRTEAFF; CDR3 DNA: TGTGCCTGGAGTGACAGGGACAGGGTGCGTACTGAAGCTTTCTTT
D gene: -; J gene: TRBJ2-2; V gene: TRBV4-2; CDR3 protein: CASSQATGGDTGELFF; CDR3 DNA: TGTGCCAGCAGCCAAGCCACAGGGGGGGACACCGGGGAGCTGTTTTTT
D gene: -; J gene: TRBJ1-1; V gene: TRBV27; CDR3 protein: CASSLKPSGPEAFF; CDR3 DNA: TGTGCCAGCAGTTTAAAACCCTCGGGTCCTGAAGCTTTCTTT
D gene: TRBD1; J gene: TRBJ2-6; V gene: TRBV7-2; CDR3 protein: CASIQSGTGSLNVLTF; CDR3 DNA: TGTGCCAGCATCCAATCCGGGACAGGGTCTTTGAACGTCCTGACTTTC
D gene: TRBD2; J gene: TRBJ2-7; V gene: TRBV19; CDR3 protein: CASSMGSGKYF; CDR3 DNA: TGTGCCAGTAGTATGGGTAGCGGGAAGTACTTC
D gene: TRBD2; J gene: TRBJ2-7; V gene: TRBV25-1; CDR3 protein: CASSGEGVTSGSRYEQYF; CDR3 DNA: TGTGCCAGCAGTGGGGAGGGCGTCACTAGCGGGAGCCGCTACGAGCAGTACTTC
D gene: TRBD1; J gene: TRBJ1-2; V gene: TRBV11-2; CDR3 protein: CASSLGQGGRGYTF; CDR3 DNA: TGTGCCAGCAGCTTGGGACAGGGGGGGCGCGGCTACACCTTC
D gene: TRBD2; J gene: TRBJ2-1; V gene: TRBV27; CDR3 protein: CASSGRLGEGNEQFF; CDR3 DNA: TGTGCCAGCAGTGGCCGACTAGGGGAGGGGAATGAGCAGTTCTTC
D gene: TRBD1; J gene: TRBJ2-7; V gene: TRBV6-5; CDR3 protein: CASSITGGSYEQYF; CDR3 DNA: TGTGCCAGCAGCATAACAGGGGGATCGTACGAGCAGTACTTC
D gene: -; J gene: TRBJ2-3; V gene: TRBV11-2; CDR3 protein: CASAGTDTQYF; CDR3 DNA: TGTGCCAGCGCGGGAACAGATACGCAGTATTTT
D gene: TRBD2; J gene: TRBJ2-7; V gene: TRBV6-6; CDR3 protein: CASSYSKGLAGEEQYF; CDR3 DNA: TGTGCCAGCAGTTACTCCAAGGGACTAGCGGGAGAGGAGCAGTACTTC
D gene: TRBD2; J gene: TRBJ2-1; V gene: TRBV6-5; CDR3 protein: CASSSLAGGNNEQFF; CDR3 DNA: TGTGCCAGCAGCTCCCTAGCGGGAGGAAACAATGAGCAGTTCTTC
D gene: -; J gene: TRBJ2-3; V gene: TRBV21-1; CDR3 protein: CASSIRGGLDTQYF; CDR3 DNA: TGTGCCAGCAGCATCAGAGGGGGCCTTGATACGCAGTATTTT
D gene: TRBD2; J gene: TRBJ2-7; V gene: TRBV10-1; CDR3 protein: CASSENPGGYEQYF; CDR3 DNA: TGCGCCAGCAGTGAGAATCCGGGAGGGTACGAGCAGTACTTC
D gene: TRBD2; J gene: TRBJ2-1; V gene: TRBV11-2; CDR3 protein: CASSSSAGEPYNEQFF; CDR3 DNA: TGTGCCAGCAGCTCCTCAGCGGGAGAGCCTTACAATGAGCAGTTCTTC
D gene: TRBD2; J gene: TRBJ2-3; V gene: TRBV11-2; CDR3 protein: CASSSLTSGRDTQYF; CDR3 DNA: TGTGCCAGCAGCTCATTGACTAGCGGGAGGGATACGCAGTATTTT